The 14 T cell receptor beta chains given below trace back to one sample, sequenced in a study of OX40 agonist ivuxolimab in advanced cancers. The method was immunoSEQ multiplex PCR; TCRdb's version includes in-frame clones alone and lacks a portion of them. The sample holds around 7,700 clones, just over 85% seen once. The sequenced sample was CD4+ or CD8+ T cells sorted from blood, obtained in a trial of the OX40 agonist ivuxolimab. These receptors all come from an adult with an advanced solid tumor such as melanoma, head and neck, liver or kidney cancer.

The chain employs TRBV10-3 and TRBJ2-1, with 10 bases identical to TRBD2. Germline V gene lookup returns CDR1 ENHRY and CDR2 SYGVKD. The CDR3 runs 19 residues. The junction had 10 bases not matched to a gene; V was cut back by 0 bases and J by 2 bases. The CDR3 reads CAISESIFPSGGAYNEQFF. CDR3 DNA: TGTGCCATCAGTGAGTCGATTTTCCCCAGCGGGGGGGCCTACAATGAGCAGTTCTTC.

The chain combines TRBV5-1 with TRBJ2-7; possible D gene TRBD2, 6 bases. This CDR3 has 16 amino acids. The germline gives CDR1 SGHRS, CDR2 YFSETQ. V dropped 4 bases and J dropped 0 bases, with 17 bases sitting between them. CDR3: CASSPSATGSSYEQYF. The CDR3 DNA sequence: TGCGCCAGCAGCCCGTCAGCAACCGGGAGCTCCTACGAGCAGTACTTC.

This chain uses TRBV6-5 with TRBJ1-6, with 7 bases identical to TRBD1. After removal of 6 bases from V and 6 bases from J, the junction contained 8 bases not matched to a gene. The CDR3 is 15 amino acids. Germline-derived CDR1 and CDR2 are MNHEY and SVGAGI. The CDR3 here is CASRQGTRRNSPLHF. The CDR3 DNA reads TGTGCCAGCAGACAGGGGACACGACGTAATTCACCCCTCCACTTT.

The chain couples TRBV5-4 to TRBJ2-1, with 8 bases that match TRBD1. Per germline, CDR1 SGHNT and CDR2 YYREEE (reference sequence). The CDR3 length is 15 residues. With 4 bases clipped from V and 4 bases from J, the junction kept 7 bases outside the gene matches. The CDR3 coding sequence is TGTGCCAGCAGCGCTCGGGACAGGTCTTACAATGAGCAGTTCTTC. Protein: CASSARDRSYNEQFF.

The chain combines TRBV4-1 with TRBJ1-4; maybe TRBD1 (6 bases). V dropped 1 base and J dropped 8 bases, with 20 bases sitting between them. Germline CDR1 reads MGHRA; CDR2 reads YSYEKL. The CDR3 consists of 17 residues. The DNA of the CDR3 is TGCGCCAGCAGCCAAGCCAGGCTACAGGGAGGTAGAGAAAAACTGTTTTTT. This codes for CASSQARLQGGREKLFF.

The chain joins TRBV5-1 to TRBJ2-5, with D possibly being TRBD1 (6 bases). The V gene's germline CDR1 is SGHRS and CDR2 YFSETQ. Trimming cost V 0 bases and J 5 bases, with 14 bases left between them. CDR3 length: 15 amino acids. The CDR3 nucleotides read TGCGCCAGCAGCTTGGGGGACAACCGGAGGGAGACCCAGTACTTC. Protein: CASSLGDNRRETQYF. The whole variable domain, filled in from reference TRBV5-1 and TRBJ2-5, reads KAGVTQTPRYLIKTRGQQVTLSCSPISGHRSVSWYQQTPGQGLQFLFEYFSETQRNKGNFPGRFSGRQFSNSRSEMNVSTLELGDSALYLCASSLGDNRRETQYFGPGTRLLVL.

The chain combines TRBV14 with TRBJ2-1, with D possibly being TRBD2 (5 bases). This CDR3 region has 15 residues. Germline CDR1 and CDR2: SGHDN and FVKESK. Trimming left V 2 bases short and J 5 bases short, with 13 bases between. The CDR3 coding sequence is TGTGCCAGCAGCCAACTAACCGGGATTAACAATGAGCAGTTCTTC. It specifies CASSQLTGINNEQFF.

This rearrangement joins TRBV5-1 to TRBJ2-5; tentatively, D is TRBD2 (7 bases). Germline CDR1 reads SGHRS; CDR2 reads YFSETQ. The CDR3 is 15 amino acids. V lost 1 base, J lost 1 base, and 11 bases lay in between. The CDR3 is CASSLSRGAQETQYF. In DNA form, the CDR3 reads TGCGCCAGCAGCTTGAGTCGGGGGGCCCAAGAGACCCAGTACTTC. The full variable domain, rest sourced from reference TRBV5-1 and TRBJ2-5, is KAGVTQTPRYLIKTRGQQVTLSCSPISGHRSVSWYQQTPGQGLQFLFEYFSETQRNKGNFPGRFSGRQFSNSRSEMNVSTLELGDSALYLCASSLSRGAQETQYFGPGTRLLVL.

This clone was seen a few times. This rearrangement joins TRBV28 to TRBJ2-1, with 11 nucleotides matching TRBD2. Per germline, CDR1 MDHEN and CDR2 SYDVKM. J was trimmed by 3 bases and V by 6 bases; bases with no gene match: 10. The CDR3 has 17 residues. CDR3 DNA sequence: TGTGCCAGCAGCCTCACTAGCGGGAGTTCGGTCTACAATGAGCAGTTCTTC. This sequence encodes CASSLTSGSSVYNEQFF.

This chain links TRBV28 with TRBJ2-7; possibly TRBD2 for D (6 bases). The CDR3 is made up of 14 amino acids. The germline V gene has CDR1 MDHEN and CDR2 SYDVKM. V was trimmed by 6 bases and J by 3 bases, leaving 15 bases between them. The CDR3 nucleotides are TGTGCCAGCAGCCTCCGGGACTGGGACTACGAGCAGTACTTC. Residues: CASSLRDWDYEQYF.

The genes are TRBV7-2 and TRBJ1-2, with D tentatively TRBD1 (5 bases). In germline, CDR1 is SGHTA, CDR2 FQGNSA. There are 15 residues in the CDR3. Trimming cost V 3 bases and J 7 bases, with 18 bases left between them. In nucleotides, the CDR3 is TGTGCCAGCAGCTTGGGGCAGCTCAGCCAATTTGGCTACACCTTC. Translating gives CASSLGQLSQFGYTF.

The rearrangement links TRBV6-6 to TRBJ2-2, with D unresolved. Germline V lookup: CDR1 MNHNY, CDR2 SVGAGI (reference sequence). This CDR3 has 11 amino acids. Trimming removed 4 bases at V and 8 bases at J, with 5 bases between. The CDR3 region has the DNA TGTGCCAGCAGTTGGATTGGGGAGCTGTTTTTT. This sequence encodes CASSWIGELFF.

The V gene is TRBV7-2, the J gene TRBJ1-6; D is unclear. The CDR3 has 12 residues. The V gene lost 6 bases and the J gene lost 7 bases, with 7 bases spanning the gap. CDR1 SGHTA and CDR2 FQGNSA come from the germline V gene. Written as DNA, the CDR3 is TGTGCCAGCAGTCTGATGAATTCACCCCTCCACTTT. It codes for CASSLMNSPLHF.

V gene TRBV19 combines with J gene TRBJ2-2; weak D call: TRBD1 (5 bases). Germline V lookup: CDR1 LNHDA, CDR2 SQIVND (reference sequence). The CDR3 sequence is 14 residues long. Trimming left V 10 bases short and J 0 bases short, with 12 bases between. The DNA for the CDR3 is TGTGCCACTCGGACAAGACCGAACACCGGGGAGCTGTTTTTT. This encodes CATRTRPNTGELFF.